This T cell receptor (beta chain) appears in the sequencing data of a study of early T cells in non-severe SARS-CoV-2 infection. CDR3 length equals 17 residues. CDR1 and CDR2 (germline): SSHAT, FNYEAQ (reference sequence). Germline trimming cut 5 bases from V and 8 bases from J; bases unmatched to any gene: 12. TCRdb itself ran the 5' RACE reads through MiXCR, one entry per CDR3 protein. Of more than 65,000 distinct CDR3 sequences in the sample, roughly 12% are singletons; the top ten hold about 2.5%. This clonotype was counted many times. This chain joins TRBV7-7 and TRBJ2-2, with 12 nucleotides matching TRBD2. The sample consisted of whole blood, taken at baseline. This clonotype originated in an adult who was a healthcare worker with PCR-confirmed SARS-CoV-2 infection or an uninfected control (not recorded which). CDR3 protein: CASSLTSGGPPGGELFF. Written as DNA, the CDR3 is TGTGCCAGCAGCCTTACTAGCGGGGGGCCCCCGGGAGGGGAGCTGTTTTTT.